This T cell receptor beta chain was observed in a study of T-cell memory formation after mild COVID-19 (dated by TCRdb to the early 2020s). Study-wide context: TCR sequence clusters from the two donors were largely donor specific. T-cell clones expanding and contracting after mild COVID-19 in a couple of donors were tracked by longitudinal TCRalpha and TCRbeta repertoire sequencing. The cohort was made up of two young adult volunteers, one female and one male, who were previously healthy.

V drops 5 bases and J drops 5 bases, leaving 17 bases in between. CDR1 and CDR2, per the germline V gene, are SNHLY and FYNNEI. Counted from cysteine to phenylalanine, this CDR3 has 15 amino acids. The retained sequence is limited to the CDR3, 45 bases, with the frame set at the first base. This clonotype turned up a few times. Its antigen remains undetermined. Within one base of it there is no much larger clone, and no base qualities were kept. What the work shows at the level of the full study, not this receptor alone: Clones that contracted from day 15 to 85 showed balanced CD4/CD8 phenotypes, whereas a second wave of clones that expanded from day 15 to 37 leaned towards CD4+. Contracting CD4+ clones were located mainly in the CM and EM memory subsets, whereas CD8+ clones were found to be enriched in EMRA. Some responding clones were detected in pre-infection memory, suggesting pre-existing cross-reactive memory T cells joined the SARS-CoV-2 response. The study covered only a couple of mild cases, and larger cohorts including severe cases with pre-infection samples were considered necessary. SARS-CoV-2 specificity of the second-wave clones peaking on day 37 was not confirmed.

Sequencing relied on an Illumina NovaSeq 6000. TCRalpha and TCRbeta cDNA libraries were constructed by 5'RACE with constant-segment primers, with sample barcodes and unique molecular identifiers being introduced. Trizol reagent was used to extract RNA from every sample. Amplification of the libraries took two PCR steps, and the second step added a second sample barcode plus Illumina TruSeq adapters. The libraries were sequenced on an Illumina NovaSeq using 2 x 150 bp paired-end reads. The authors processed their data as follows. Reads were demultiplexed and collapsed into UMI-guided consensus sequences with migec v1.2.7. Using mixcr v2.1.11, the UMI consensuses were aligned to TRA and TRB V and J templates and assembled into clonotypes. A clonotype was counted as expanded or contracted only when both edgeR and NoisET called the clonotype significant, with the noise models trained on biological replicates. For edgeR calls, the cutoffs were a false discovery rate-adjusted p below 0.01 and a log2 fold-change threshold of 1. As an exploratory analysis of dynamics, max-normalized trajectories of the 1000 most abundant clonotypes were examined by PCA with hierarchical clustering. Separately sequenced CD4+ and CD8+ repertoires were used to assign a CD4 or CD8 phenotype to each responding clone. TCRdb redid the processing of the public reads, applying fastp at Q25 and MiXCR, and retained in-frame beta chains. Identical CDR3 protein sequences are pooled into one entry, listed with their most common genes and DNA. The V and J calls shown here were made by TCRdb, not taken from the authors' results. The sample records about 150,000 distinct CDR3 sequences, around 27% of which are singletons. Clones ranked in the top ten supply roughly 25% of the sample.

PBMCs were isolated by Ficoll-Paque density gradient centrifugation. The specimen was PBMCs or a T cell subset sorted from them (not recorded which). This TCR was sampled from an adult woman who had mild COVID-19 (a few samples of this study predate the infection). The sample titles of this study are shuffled in the database, so cell type and time point are left out; the donor was told from shared clones. The chain uses TRBV2 and TRBJ2-3; the D gene is perhaps TRBD2, from 5 matching bases. The DNA sequence follows: TGTGCCAGCAGTTTGGACCTGTTCCGGGAAGATACGCAGTATTTT. Its protein reads: CASSLDLFREDTQYF.